The 19 T cell receptor beta chains listed next were all sequenced from one sample in a study of T-cell reconstitution after alpha-beta-depleted transplantation in children. Library preparation (for TCRbeta) was performed with unique molecular identifiers. TCRdb fed the PCR reads into MiXCR, producing one record per CDR3 protein. The top ten hold 28% of the sample, which has 200,000 to 250,000 distinct CDR3 sequences, 11% seen once. Sequences were derived from PBMCs, sampled before TCRalphabeta/CD19-depleted stem cell transplant. The receptors here all came from a child under two years old with acute myeloid leukemia, due to receive a stem cell transplant.

At least ten counts were recorded for this clonotype. CDR3 bases: TGTGCCAGCAGCCATATCCTCCGGACGCAAGAGACCCAGTACTTC. Translating gives CASSHILRTQETQYF. The rearrangement links TRBV3-1 to TRBJ2-5; unclear D gene. The V end lost 3 bases, the J end lost 2 bases, and 13 bases lay between the germline ends. Germline V lookup: CDR1 LGHDT, CDR2 YNNKEL (reference sequence). The CDR3 sequence is 15 residues long.

This clonotype was detected ten times or more. The chain uses TRBV20-1 and TRBJ2-3; tentatively, D is TRBD2 (5 bases). Germline V gene data show CDR1 as DFQATT and CDR2 as SNEGSKA (reference sequence). Trimming left V 0 bases short and J 0 bases short, with 10 bases between. CDR3 length: 15 amino acids. CDR3 coding DNA: TGCAGTGCTAGAGATTATGGCGGGAGCACAGATACGCAGTATTTT. This gives the protein CSARDYGGSTDTQYF.

V gene TRBV7-3 combines with J gene TRBJ2-1; perhaps TRBD2 as D (6 bases). Trimming stripped 1 base from V and 4 bases from J, with 14 bases between. The CDR3 sequence is 16 residues long. Per the germline V gene, CDR1 is SGHTA and CDR2 is FQGTGA. The CDR3 DNA follows: TGTGCCAGCAGCTTAAACATTCCGGAGGGATACAATGAGCAGTTCTTC. Translating gives CASSLNIPEGYNEQFF.

This clonotype was counted at least ten times. The genes are TRBV7-9 and TRBJ2-7; TRBD1 is a possible D gene (6 bases). The V end lost 1 base, the J end lost 0 bases, and 7 bases lay between the germline ends. The CDR3 totals 14 residues. In germline, CDR1 is SEHNR, CDR2 FQNEAQ (reference sequence). DNA for the CDR3: TGTGCCAGCAGCTTAGGGACAGACTCCTACGAGCAGTACTTC. This sequence encodes CASSLGTDSYEQYF.

In this sample, this clonotype turned up a few times. V gene TRBV11-2 combines with J gene TRBJ2-7; TRBD1 might be the D (8 bases). Germline V lookup: CDR1 SGHAT, CDR2 FQNNGV. There are 15 residues in the CDR3. The ends were cut back, 5 bases at V and 2 bases at J, with 16 bases in the middle. CDR3 protein: CASSIQGGDTYEQYF. CDR3 in DNA: TGTGCCAGCAGCATACAGGGGGGGGATACCTACGAGCAGTACTTC.

In its sample, this clonotype was seen many times. The rearrangement joins TRBV24-1 to TRBJ2-7; 10 bases are shared with TRBD2. J was trimmed by 4 bases and V by 10 bases; bases with no gene match: 3. CDR1 and CDR2 (germline): KGHDR, SFDVKD. CDR3 length: 12 residues. CDR3 sequence (DNA): TGTGCCACATCTAGCGGGAGTTACGAGCAGTACTTC. It translates to CATSSGSYEQYF.

This clonotype was counted at least ten times. This rearrangement joins TRBV28 to TRBJ1-5; 9 nucleotides match TRBD1. The CDR3 has 15 amino acids. Per the germline V gene, CDR1 is MDHEN and CDR2 is SYDVKM. With 5 bases clipped from V and 2 bases from J, the junction kept 4 bases outside the gene matches. In nucleotides, the CDR3 is TGTGCCAGCAGTCAACAGGGGGCGGGCAATCAGCCCCAGCATTTT. This encodes CASSQQGAGNQPQHF.

This clonotype was counted many times. J is TRBJ2-3 and V is TRBV7-8; D tentatively fits TRBD1 or TRBD2 (5 bases each). CDR1 and CDR2 (germline): SGHVS, FQNEAQ. The CDR3 totals 17 residues. V was trimmed by 5 bases and J by 6 bases, leaving 24 bases between them. CDR3 in amino acids: CASSIVRGVIFGDTQYF. CDR3 nucleotide sequence: TGTGCCAGCAGCATTGTGAGAGGGGTTATCTTCGGGGATACGCAGTATTTT.

Many counts were recorded for this clonotype. The genes are TRBV29-1 and TRBJ1-5; TRBD1 might be the D (5 bases). Deletions cut 7 bases from V and 2 bases from J, with 12 bases between. The CDR3 runs to 13 residues. CDR1 and CDR2 from the germline V gene are SQVTM and ANQGSEA. The DNA of the CDR3 is TGCAGCGGCGGTGGGGGGGGCAATCAGCCCCAGCATTTT. Amino acids: CSGGGGGNQPQHF.

The CDR3 bases are TGTGCCAGCAGGAGCGGGGGGACTGAAGCTTTCTTT. This gives the protein CASRSGGTEAFF. This chain uses TRBV6-6 with TRBJ1-1, with D possibly TRBD1 on 5 matching bases. Germline values: CDR1 MNHNY, CDR2 SVGAGI (reference sequence). The CDR3 is 12 amino acids. The ends were cut back, 6 bases at V and 5 bases at J, with 10 bases in the middle.

Many counts were recorded for this clonotype. The chain has TRBV12-3 or TRBV12-4 and TRBJ1-4; D is uncertain. CDR3 length equals 13 residues. Trimming removed 7 bases from V and 13 bases from J, with 19 bases in between. The CDR3 spells CASTLTPAGGLFF. As DNA, the CDR3 is TGTGCCAGCACCCTCACACCTGCGGGAGGACTGTTTTTT.

At least ten counts were recorded for this clonotype. This chain links TRBV7-9 with TRBJ2-7; no clear D gene. From germline, CDR1 is SEHNR and CDR2 FQNEAQ (reference sequence). This CDR3 has 14 amino acids. V lost 4 bases and J 4 bases, leaving 14 bases between the germline ends. The chain's CDR3 is CASSSLLLAYEQYF. The CDR3 DNA sequence: TGTGCCAGCAGCTCCCTCTTACTGGCTTACGAGCAGTACTTC.

This clonotype was seen ten or more times. CDR3 loop: CASSPARVDNEQFF. CDR3 nucleotides: TGTGCCAGCAGCCCCGCCAGAGTCGACAATGAGCAGTTCTTC. This chain joins TRBV13 and TRBJ2-1; no definite D call. The germline V gene has CDR1 PRHDT and CDR2 FYEKMQ (reference sequence). The CDR3 is 14 residues long. V lost 5 bases and J lost 5, with 13 bases in between. The full variable domain, in which reference TRBV13 and TRBJ2-1 provide the parts outside the CDR3, is AAGVIQSPRHLIKEKRETATLKCYPIPRHDTVYWYQQGPGQDPQFLISFYEKMQSDKGSIPDRFSAQQFSDYHSELNMSSLELGDSALYFCASSPARVDNEQFFGPGTRLTVL.

This clonotype was found many times. The chain carries TRBV27 and TRBJ2-1; 9 bases agree with TRBD2. The CDR3 runs 14 residues. Unmatched junction bases numbered 2, after V lost 5 bases and J lost 3 bases. CDR1 and CDR2 from the germline V gene are MNHEY and SMNVEV (reference sequence). CDR3 in DNA: TGTGCCAGCAGTGGACTAGCGCACTACAATGAGCAGTTCTTC. As protein: CASSGLAHYNEQFF.

This clonotype was detected ten times or more. V and J are TRBV7-6 and TRBJ2-4, with unresolved D. The CDR3 runs to 12 residues. Deletions cut 4 bases from V and 8 bases from J, with 9 bases between. The germline gives CDR1 SGHVS, CDR2 FNYEAQ. The CDR3 bases are TGTGCCAGCAGCTCTGGTTCGGACATTCAGTACTTC. Amino acid sequence: CASSSGSDIQYF.

This clonotype has just a few counts. This chain uses TRBV28 with TRBJ1-2; D possibly corresponds to TRBD1 (5 bases). The CDR3 extends over 12 amino acids. The germline V gene encodes CDR1 MDHEN and CDR2 SYDVKM. Trimming removed 6 bases from V and 2 bases from J, with 7 bases in between. The CDR3 DNA reads as TGTGCCAGCAGCGCAGGGAACTATGGCTACACCTTC. Its protein is CASSAGNYGYTF.

This clonotype was counted ten times or more. For the CDR3, the DNA is TGTGCCAGCAGCCCAACCTATGGCTACACCTTC. Translation: CASSPTYGYTF. The V call is TRBV7-2, the J call TRBJ1-2; D is undetermined. The CDR3 runs to 11 residues. Trimming removed 5 bases at V and 4 bases at J, with 5 bases between. Germline-derived CDR1 and CDR2 are SGHTA and FQGNSA.

This clonotype turned up a few times. The genes are TRBV5-1 and TRBJ2-2; 10 bases fit TRBD2. The CDR3 contains 19 residues. Germline V gene sequence: CDR1 SGHRS, CDR2 YFSETQ. V lost 1 base to trimming and J lost 6 bases; unmatched junction nucleotides: 15. CDR3 protein: CASSLHSGRSFLMPGELFF. CDR3 DNA: TGCGCCAGCAGCTTGCATAGCGGGAGGTCCTTCCTGATGCCCGGGGAGCTGTTTTTT.

The J gene is TRBJ2-3, the V gene TRBV20-1; tentatively, D is TRBD1 (5 bases). The CDR3 contains 14 residues. The germline V and J ends were trimmed by 6 bases and 2 bases, with 15 bases remaining between them. CDR1 is DFQATT, CDR2 SNEGSKA, per germline (reference sequence). The CDR3 loop is CSATTELTTDTQYF. CDR3 in DNA: TGCAGTGCCACGACAGAGCTAACCACAGATACGCAGTATTTT.